One sample yielded the 18 T cell receptor beta chains listed below, sequenced in a study of CD8 T cells in ankylosing spondylitis. General study points: Ankylosing spondylitis blood appeared to be characterized by a TCR beta motif of about 8 highly homologous variants.

In TCRdb, the 5' RACE reads were re-called with MiXCR into one record per CDR3 protein. The sample lists about 800,000 distinct CDR3 sequences; approximately 10% were seen once. These TCRs' antigens remain unknown. Material for sequencing was blood, either unsorted or a sorted T cell fraction (not recorded which). The receptor source for this set is a male donor with ankylosing spondylitis.

Ten or more counts support this clonotype. The J gene is TRBJ2-1, the V gene TRBV20-1; 7 bases align to TRBD1. Germline V gives CDR1 DFQATT, CDR2 SNEGSKA (reference sequence). This CDR3 is 12 amino acids long. The junction had 4 bases not matched to a gene; V was cut back by 4 bases and J by 7 bases. CDR3 sequence: CSANYRGNEQFF. DNA for the CDR3: TGCAGTGCTAATTACAGGGGAAATGAGCAGTTCTTC.

This clonotype was observed a few times. V is TRBV6-5 and J is TRBJ1-6; D unresolved. This CDR3 comprises 19 residues. Trimming cost V 0 bases and J 0 bases, with 15 bases left between them. Germline V gene sequence: CDR1 MNHEY, CDR2 SVGAGI. CDR3 residues: CASSYSRVAGFSYNSPLHF. The DNA of the CDR3 is TGTGCCAGCAGTTACTCGAGGGTTGCAGGCTTCTCCTATAATTCACCCCTCCACTTT.

Ten or more counts support this clonotype. V usage is TRBV2 and J usage is TRBJ1-3; D is ambiguous. The CDR3 is 16 amino acids. Trimming stripped 6 bases from V and 0 bases from J, with 15 bases between. Germline V lookup: CDR1 SNHLY, CDR2 FYNNEI. CDR3 amino acids: CASSVDITTSGNTIYF. The CDR3, as DNA: TGTGCCAGCAGCGTTGACATTACTACCTCTGGAAACACCATATATTTT.

The chain has TRBV4-3 and TRBJ2-1; weak D call: TRBD2 (6 bases). The V gene's germline CDR1 is LGHNA and CDR2 YSLEER. The CDR3 is 16 residues long. V lost 4 bases, J lost 0 bases, and 13 bases lay in between. In nucleotides, the CDR3 is TGCGCCAGCAGCCGCGGGCGGGGCAGCTCCTACAATGAGCAGTTCTTC. It encodes CASSRGRGSSYNEQFF.

Ten or more counts support this clonotype. CDR3 DNA sequence: TGTGCCAGCAGGGGCAGTTTGCCCCAGCCCCAGCATTTT. Residues: CASRGSLPQPQHF. This chain links TRBV12-3 or TRBV12-4 with TRBJ1-5; no clear D gene. The CDR3 is 13 amino acids. The V end lost 6 bases, the J end lost 7 bases, and 13 bases lay between the germline ends.

This chain uses TRBV6-1 with TRBJ2-5, with 9 bases that match TRBD1. The CDR3 covers 14 residues. V dropped 5 bases and J dropped 5; count of bases not matched to a gene: 6. CDR1 is MNHNS, CDR2 SASEGT, per germline. As DNA, the CDR3 is TGTGCCAGCAGTAAACAGGGGGCGAGGGAGACCCAGTACTTC. As protein: CASSKQGARETQYF.

V gene TRBV4-2 combines with J gene TRBJ2-3; D is uncertain. Germline CDR1 is LGHNA and CDR2 is YNFKEQ. The CDR3 totals 17 residues. The V and J ends lost 6 bases and 3 bases respectively, with 22 bases between them. CDR3 sequence reads: CASSPRAIHQITDTQYF. The CDR3 nucleotides read TGTGCCAGCAGTCCCCGGGCAATCCACCAGATTACAGATACGCAGTATTTT.

In its sample, this clonotype was seen a few times. The chain couples TRBV7-9 to TRBJ1-4; D might be TRBD1 (6 bases). This CDR3 is built from 16 residues. V gave up 4 bases and J gave up 0 bases, with 12 bases separating them. Germline CDR1 reads SEHNR; CDR2 reads FQNEAQ (reference sequence). DNA of the CDR3: TGTGCCAGCAGCTATTACAGGGCTGCAACTAATGAAAAACTGTTTTTT. It is translated as CASSYYRAATNEKLFF.

The V and J genes are TRBV20-1 and TRBJ2-3; tentative D call: TRBD1 (6 bases). Between the trimmed V and J ends, which lost 5 bases and 7 bases, there was a span of 22 bases. Looked up from germline, CDR1 is DFQATT and CDR2 is SNEGSKA (reference sequence). The CDR3 is made up of 15 amino acids. The CDR3, as DNA: TGCAGTGCTTCGGGTGGCCCCGGGGACACTAATACGCAGTATTTT. Protein: CSASGGPGDTNTQYF.

This chain joins TRBV20-1 and TRBJ2-3, with D maybe TRBD1 (6 bases). This CDR3 spans 14 amino acids. Germline V CDR1 and CDR2: DFQATT, SNEGSKA (reference sequence). V was cut by 2 bases and J by 2 bases, with 11 bases left in between. CDR3 nucleotide sequence: TGCAGTGCTAGACAGGGACAAAACACAGATACGCAGTATTTT. Residues: CSARQGQNTDTQYF.

The V and J genes are TRBV2 and TRBJ2-5; D is uncertain. Germline CDR1 is SNHLY and CDR2 is FYNNEI. This CDR3 is built from 13 residues. V was trimmed by 7 bases and J by 3 bases, leaving 12 bases between them. The CDR3 sequence is CASTMRIEETQYF. DNA for the CDR3: TGTGCCAGCACTATGCGGATTGAAGAGACCCAGTACTTC.

The V gene is TRBV11-2, the J gene TRBJ2-1; 8 bases line up with TRBD1. Germline trimming cut 5 bases from V and 3 bases from J; bases unmatched to any gene: 15. Germline V CDR1 and CDR2: SGHAT, FQNNGV. This CDR3 contains 18 residues. This CDR3 reads CASSRNSARTGLYNEQFF. The CDR3 bases are TGTGCCAGCAGCCGTAACTCCGCTAGGACAGGGCTCTACAATGAGCAGTTCTTC. The full variable domain, its missing parts supplied by reference TRBV11-2 and TRBJ2-1, is EAGVAQSPRYKIIEKRQSVAFWCNPISGHATLYWYQQILGQGPKLLIQFQNNGVVDDSQLPKDRFSAERLKGVDSTLKIQPAKLEDSAVYLCASSRNSARTGLYNEQFFGPGTRLTVL.

The J gene is TRBJ2-3, the V gene TRBV9; 9 bases align to TRBD2. CDR1 is SGDLS and CDR2 is YYNGEE in the germline V gene. Germline trimming cut 4 bases from V and 3 bases from J; bases unmatched to any gene: 6. This CDR3 has 15 residues. The CDR3 DNA follows: TGTGCCAGCAGCACGCGGGGGGGTAGGACAGATACGCAGTATTTT. Translation: CASSTRGGRTDTQYF.

This clonotype was recorded at least ten times. V usage is TRBV4-3 and J usage is TRBJ2-2, with D tentatively TRBD1 or TRBD2 (5 bases each). The CDR3 runs 16 residues. Germline assignment: CDR1 LGHNA and CDR2 YSLEER. The V end was cut by 1 base, the J end by 6 bases, with 15 bases between. The CDR3 reads CASSQVGVGDAGELFF. In DNA, the CDR3 is TGCGCCAGCAGCCAAGTAGGGGTGGGGGACGCCGGGGAGCTGTTTTTT.

This clonotype occurred many times. The rearrangement uses TRBV10-3 and TRBJ1-1; D is uncertain. CDR1 and CDR2 (germline): ENHRY, SYGVKD. The length of the CDR3 is 13 residues. Between the trimmed V and J ends, which lost 4 bases and 4 bases, there was a span of 10 bases. The CDR3 DNA follows: TGTGCCATCAGTGTTCGTGACCGCACTGAAGCTTTCTTT. Translated: CAISVRDRTEAFF.

This clonotype was seen many times. CDR3 sequence reads: CSAAGAGEQYF. The CDR3 nucleotides are TGCAGTGCCGCGGGAGCGGGTGAGCAGTACTTC. The chain has TRBV20-1 and TRBJ2-7, with 7 bases that match TRBD2. The CDR3 covers 11 residues. V dropped 6 bases and J dropped 7; count of bases not matched to a gene: 6. Germline assignment: CDR1 DFQATT and CDR2 SNEGSKA (reference sequence).

The rearrangement joins TRBV5-1 to TRBJ2-1, with TRBD2 matching 10 bases. This CDR3 spans 18 amino acids. The V gene's germline CDR1 is SGHRS and CDR2 YFSETQ. V was pared by 3 bases and J by 0 bases, with 9 bases of the junction left unmatched. The CDR3 DNA sequence: TGCGCCAGCAGCTGGAGGGGACTAGCGCGGACCTCCTACAATGAGCAGTTCTTC. Residues: CASSWRGLARTSYNEQFF. The full variable domain, completed using reference TRBV5-1 and TRBJ2-1, is KAGVTQTPRYLIKTRGQQVTLSCSPISGHRSVSWYQQTPGQGLQFLFEYFSETQRNKGNFPGRFSGRQFSNSRSEMNVSTLELGDSALYLCASSWRGLARTSYNEQFFGPGTRLTVL.

The chain links TRBV12-3 or TRBV12-4 to TRBJ1-1; 7 bases agree with TRBD1. The CDR3 has 15 residues. With V trimmed by 3 bases and J by 4 bases, 8 bases remained unmatched. The CDR3 protein is CASSLYRGDGTEAFF. CDR3 nucleotides: TGTGCCAGCAGTTTGTACAGGGGCGACGGCACTGAAGCTTTCTTT.